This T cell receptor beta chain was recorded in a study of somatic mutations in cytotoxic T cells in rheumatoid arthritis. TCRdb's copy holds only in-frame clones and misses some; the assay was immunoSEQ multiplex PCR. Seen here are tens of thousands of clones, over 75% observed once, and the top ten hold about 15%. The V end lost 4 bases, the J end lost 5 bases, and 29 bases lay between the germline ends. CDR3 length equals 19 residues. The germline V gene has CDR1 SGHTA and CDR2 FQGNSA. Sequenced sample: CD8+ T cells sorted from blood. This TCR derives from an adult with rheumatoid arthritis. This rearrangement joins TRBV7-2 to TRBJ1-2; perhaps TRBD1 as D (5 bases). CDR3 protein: CASSSRLGRLEPTLYGYTF. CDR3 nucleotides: TGTGCCAGCAGCTCCCGGTTGGGGCGTCTTGAACCGACCTTATATGGCTACACCTTC.